A selection of T cell receptor beta chains follows, all from one sample in a study of control samples from healthy donors and cancer patients. The method was immunoSEQ multiplex PCR; TCRdb's version includes in-frame clones alone and lacks a portion of them. This repertoire shows roughly 200,000 clones, approximately 91% found once; its top ten account for approximately 1.8%. The sample taken for sequencing was blood. These receptors came from a man aged 30-40 years in good health. The CDR3 runs from the conserved cysteine through the conserved F or W. D genes are given only for firm matches. Size is stated for part of the rows, as once, few or many counts, or as a class when the clone is expanded.

d_gene,abundance,v_gene,j_gene,len,CDR3aa,CDR3nt
TRBD1,-,TRBV4-2,TRBJ1-2,15,CASSQAGGADYGYTF,TGTGCCAGCAGCCAAGCAGGGGGCGCAGACTATGGCTACACCTTC
-,-,TRBV7-3,TRBJ2-7,13,CASSSDGLVEQYF,TGTGCCAGCAGCTCGGACGGTTTGGTGGAGCAGTACTTC
-,-,TRBV19,TRBJ1-2,15,CASSGTSGHLHGYTF,TGTGCCAGTAGCGGAACCTCGGGGCACCTACATGGCTACACCTTC
-,-,TRBV5-4,TRBJ2-7,16,CASSLARRGTAYEQYF,TGTGCCAGCAGCTTGGCCCGTCGGGGGACCGCCTACGAGCAGTACTTC
-,-,TRBV5-1,TRBJ1-2,14,CASSSGQYIYGYTF,TGCGCCAGCTCTAGCGGACAGTACATCTATGGCTACACCTTC
-,-,TRBV9,TRBJ1-3,15,CASSAMTLPGNTIYF,TGTGCCAGCAGCGCCATGACATTACCTGGAAACACCATATATTTT
-,-,TRBV21-1,TRBJ1-2,16,CASRNRDSGLDYGYTF,TGTGCCAGCAGAAACCGGGACAGTGGTCTTGACTATGGCTACACCTTC
TRBD1,-,TRBV5-4,TRBJ2-2,15,CASSLEAGGSGELFF,TGTGCCAGCAGCTTGGAGGCAGGGGGATCCGGGGAGCTGTTTTTT
-,-,TRBV4-1,TRBJ2-7,15,CASSQSQGFSYEQYF,TGCGCCAGCAGCCAGAGTCAAGGGTTCTCCTACGAGCAGTACTTC
TRBD2,-,TRBV6-5,TRBJ2-1,15,CASSPGGGTFNEQFF,TGTGCCAGCAGTCCCGGGGGGGGGACCTTCAATGAGCAGTTCTTC
-,once,TRBV19,TRBJ1-4,13,CASQGSGQEKLFF,TGTGCCAGTCAGGGGTCTGGTCAAGAAAAACTGTTTTTT